The table lists the clone carrying this T cell receptor beta chain with a few counts. Its antigen is unidentified. These data come from a study of cytomegalovirus exposure and HLA in healthy donors. Study findings and constraints: Productive status was seen about 90% or about 30% of the time for most TCR beta V segments in an earlier analysis. A later analysis appeared to link common viral pathogens to several of the most significant clusters.

The length of the CDR3 is 15 residues. Per the germline V gene, CDR1 is SGHDT and CDR2 is YYEEEE. V trimming: 3 bases; J trimming: 3 bases; junction bases outside the gene matches: 9. PCR involved 60 Vbeta and 13 Jbeta primers. Repertoires were generated with immunoSEQ multiplex PCR, while TCRdb's copy carries only in-frame clones and drops some. The table records about 200,000 clones, about 81% of them present only once. Sequencing was performed on PBMCs. The rearrangement uses TRBV5-6 and TRBJ2-7; 7 positions match TRBD2. This receptor was obtained from a man between 35 and 55 years old in good health and CMV-seropositive. CDR3 region: CASSSRTRLNYEQYF. CDR3 nucleotides: TGTGCCAGCAGCTCGAGGACTAGATTAAACTACGAGCAGTACTTC.